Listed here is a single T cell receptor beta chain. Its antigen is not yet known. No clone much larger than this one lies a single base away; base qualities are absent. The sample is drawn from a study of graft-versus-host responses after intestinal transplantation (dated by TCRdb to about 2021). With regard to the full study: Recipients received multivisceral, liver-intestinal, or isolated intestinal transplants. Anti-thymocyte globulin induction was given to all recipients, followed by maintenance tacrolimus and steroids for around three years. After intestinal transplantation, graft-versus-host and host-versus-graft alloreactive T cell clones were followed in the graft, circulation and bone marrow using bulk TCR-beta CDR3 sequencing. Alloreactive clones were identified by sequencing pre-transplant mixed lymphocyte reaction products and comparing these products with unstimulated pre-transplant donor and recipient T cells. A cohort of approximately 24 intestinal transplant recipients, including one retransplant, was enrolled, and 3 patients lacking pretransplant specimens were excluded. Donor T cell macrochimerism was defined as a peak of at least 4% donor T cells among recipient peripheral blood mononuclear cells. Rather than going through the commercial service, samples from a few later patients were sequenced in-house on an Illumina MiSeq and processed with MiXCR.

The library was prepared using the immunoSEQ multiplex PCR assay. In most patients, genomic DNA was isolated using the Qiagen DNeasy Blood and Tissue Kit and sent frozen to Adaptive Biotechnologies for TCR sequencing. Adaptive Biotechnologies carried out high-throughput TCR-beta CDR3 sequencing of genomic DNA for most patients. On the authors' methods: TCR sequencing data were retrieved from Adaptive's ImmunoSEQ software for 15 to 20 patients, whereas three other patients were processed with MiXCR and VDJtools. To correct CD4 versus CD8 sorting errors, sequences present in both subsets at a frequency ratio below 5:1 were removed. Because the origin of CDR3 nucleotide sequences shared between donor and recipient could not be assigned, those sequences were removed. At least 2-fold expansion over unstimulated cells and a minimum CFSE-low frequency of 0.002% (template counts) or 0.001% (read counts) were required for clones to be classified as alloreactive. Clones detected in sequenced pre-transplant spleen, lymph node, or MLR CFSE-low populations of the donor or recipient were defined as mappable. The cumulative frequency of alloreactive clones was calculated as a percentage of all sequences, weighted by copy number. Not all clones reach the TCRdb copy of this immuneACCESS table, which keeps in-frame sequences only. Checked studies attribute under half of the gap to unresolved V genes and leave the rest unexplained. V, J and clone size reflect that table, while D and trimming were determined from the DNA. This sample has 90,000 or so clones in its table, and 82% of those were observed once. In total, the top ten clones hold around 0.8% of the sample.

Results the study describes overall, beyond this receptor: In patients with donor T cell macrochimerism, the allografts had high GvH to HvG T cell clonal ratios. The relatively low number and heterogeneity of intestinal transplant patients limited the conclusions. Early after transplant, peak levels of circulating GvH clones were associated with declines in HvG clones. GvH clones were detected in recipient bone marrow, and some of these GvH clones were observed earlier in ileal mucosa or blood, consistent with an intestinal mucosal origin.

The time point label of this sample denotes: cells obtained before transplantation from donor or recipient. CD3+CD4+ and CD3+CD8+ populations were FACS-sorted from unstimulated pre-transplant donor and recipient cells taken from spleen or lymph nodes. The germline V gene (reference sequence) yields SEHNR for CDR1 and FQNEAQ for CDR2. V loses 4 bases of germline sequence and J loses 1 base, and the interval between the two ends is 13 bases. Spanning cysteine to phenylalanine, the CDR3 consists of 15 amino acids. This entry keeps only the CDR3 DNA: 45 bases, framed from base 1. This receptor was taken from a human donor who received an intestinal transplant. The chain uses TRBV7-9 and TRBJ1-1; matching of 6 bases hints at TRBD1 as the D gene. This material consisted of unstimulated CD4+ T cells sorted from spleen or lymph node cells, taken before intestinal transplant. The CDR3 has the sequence CASSSQGTENTEAFF. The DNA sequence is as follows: TGTGCCAGCAGCTCCCAGGGGACGGAGAACACTGAAGCTTTCTTT.